The 7 T cell receptor beta chains presented below share a single source sample, sequenced in a study of T-cell reconstitution after alpha-beta-depleted transplantation in children. Preparing the TCRbeta library involved the use of unique molecular identifiers. MiXCR, run by TCRdb on the PCR reads, gives a single entry per CDR3 protein. The repertoire holds about 230,000 distinct CDR3 sequences, with about 8.8% as singletons. Here the sequenced sample was PBMCs from the stem cell graft donor, taken from the stem cell graft. The receptor set was obtained from a human donor who donated a stem cell graft to a child with SCID.

In this sample, this clonotype turned up many times. The rearrangement uses TRBV7-2 and TRBJ2-1; 10 bases agree with TRBD1. Germline CDR1 SGHTA, CDR2 FQGNSA. This CDR3 contains 16 residues. With 5 bases clipped from V and 5 bases from J, the junction kept 9 bases outside the gene matches. In DNA, the CDR3 is TGTGCCAGCAGCCCGACAGGGGGCGCCGGGAACAATGAGCAGTTCTTC. This codes for CASSPTGGAGNNEQFF.

This clonotype was counted ten times or more. This chain links TRBV5-1 with TRBJ1-2; no reliable D call. Germline V CDR1 and CDR2: SGHRS, YFSETQ. This CDR3 region has 13 residues. V lost 3 bases to trimming and J lost 9 bases, with 15 bases between them. CDR3 in amino acids: CASSYSAEVSYTF. The CDR3 coding sequence is TGCGCCAGCAGCTACTCTGCGGAAGTTAGCTACACCTTC.

This clonotype has ten or more counts. V gene TRBV5-1 combines with J gene TRBJ2-5; D unresolved. Trimming took 0 bases from V and 4 from J, leaving 4 bases between them. The CDR3 runs 12 residues. Germline V gene lookup returns CDR1 SGHRS and CDR2 YFSETQ. In DNA form, the CDR3 reads TGCGCCAGCAGCTTGGCCGCAGAGACCCAGTACTTC. This sequence encodes CASSLAAETQYF.

This clonotype occurred many times. DNA of the CDR3: TGCGCCAGCAGTCTCAGAGTCAGGGATGGCTACACCTTC. Translation gives CASSLRVRDGYTF. J is TRBJ1-2 and V is TRBV4-3, with a possible D match to TRBD1 (5 bases). CDR1 and CDR2 from the germline V gene are LGHNA and YSLEER. V was clipped by 6 bases and J by 6 bases, with 14 bases between them. The CDR3 loop spans 13 amino acids.

The chain uses TRBV7-9 and TRBJ2-1; 8 nucleotides match TRBD1. The CDR3 runs 15 residues. Germline V CDR1 and CDR2: SEHNR, FQNEAQ (reference sequence). The V and J ends lost 3 bases and 8 bases, in that order; junction bases with no gene match: 9. The CDR3 bases are TGTGCCAGCAGCTTCCCAACCGACAGGGGCGATGAGCAGTTCTTC. It specifies CASSFPTDRGDEQFF.

The V gene is TRBV9, the J gene TRBJ2-6; D call uncertain. Trimming removed 3 bases from V and 0 bases from J, with 13 bases in between. This CDR3 spans 17 amino acids. The germline gives CDR1 SGDLS, CDR2 YYNGEE. The CDR3 here is CASSAPLRHSGANVLTF. The CDR3 nucleotides read TGTGCCAGCAGCGCCCCTCTCCGGCACTCTGGGGCCAACGTCCTGACTTTC.

This clonotype was seen many times. For the CDR3, the DNA is TGCGCCAGCAGCCAAGGCTCCTGGGTGGCGAACACCGGGGAGCTGTTTTTT. As protein: CASSQGSWVANTGELFF. The V call is TRBV4-1, the J call TRBJ2-2; no reliable D call. The length of the CDR3 is 17 residues. V dropped 1 base and J dropped 0 bases, with 12 bases sitting between them. CDR1 and CDR2 (germline): MGHRA, YSYEKL.